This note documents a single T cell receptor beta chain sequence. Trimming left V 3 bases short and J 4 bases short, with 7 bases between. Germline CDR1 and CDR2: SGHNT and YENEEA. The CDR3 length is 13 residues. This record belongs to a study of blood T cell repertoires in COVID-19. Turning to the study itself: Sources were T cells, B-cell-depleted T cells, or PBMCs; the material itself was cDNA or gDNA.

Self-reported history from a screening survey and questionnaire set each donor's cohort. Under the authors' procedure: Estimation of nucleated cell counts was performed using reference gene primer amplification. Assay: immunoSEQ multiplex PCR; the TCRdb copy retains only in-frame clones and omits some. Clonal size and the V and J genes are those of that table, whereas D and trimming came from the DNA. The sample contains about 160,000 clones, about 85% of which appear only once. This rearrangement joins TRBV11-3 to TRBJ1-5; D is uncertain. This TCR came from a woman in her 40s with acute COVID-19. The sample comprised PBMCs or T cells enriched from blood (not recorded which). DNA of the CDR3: TGTGCCAGCAGCTTTTCCGGGAATCAGCCCCAGCATTTT. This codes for CASSFSGNQPQHF.